This T cell receptor beta chain was profiled in a study of Graves' ophthalmopathy and Graves' hyperthyroidism. The study amplified TCR beta CDR3 regions using RNA transcripts. RT-PCR in the first round used HTBI primers; a second-round multiplex PCR followed. TCRdb called the multiplex PCR reads again in MiXCR, with one record for every CDR3 protein. Among about 740,000 distinct CDR3 sequences listed, 40% were seen once. CDR3 length: 12 residues. Germline V gene lookup returns CDR1 SEHNR and CDR2 FQNEAQ (reference sequence). This clonotype was picked up many times. The germline gene is not matched at one end of the junction; a read error may be the cause.

The gene calls are TRBV7-9 and TRBJ2-7, with D possibly being TRBD1 (5 bases). Sequencing was carried out using peripheral blood. This TCR was sampled from an adult man with Graves' ophthalmopathy. The CDR3 nucleotides are TGTGCCAGCAGCGTAGCAGGGTACGAGCAGTACTTC. Encoded protein: CASSVAGYEQYF. Based on the CDR3 plus reference TRBV7-9 and TRBJ2-7, the full variable domain is DTGVSQNPRHKITKRGQNVTFRCDPISEHNRLYWYRQTLGQGPEFLTYFQNEAQLEKSRLLSDRFSAERPKGSFSTLEIQRTEQGDSAMYLCASSVAGYEQYFGPGTRLTVT.